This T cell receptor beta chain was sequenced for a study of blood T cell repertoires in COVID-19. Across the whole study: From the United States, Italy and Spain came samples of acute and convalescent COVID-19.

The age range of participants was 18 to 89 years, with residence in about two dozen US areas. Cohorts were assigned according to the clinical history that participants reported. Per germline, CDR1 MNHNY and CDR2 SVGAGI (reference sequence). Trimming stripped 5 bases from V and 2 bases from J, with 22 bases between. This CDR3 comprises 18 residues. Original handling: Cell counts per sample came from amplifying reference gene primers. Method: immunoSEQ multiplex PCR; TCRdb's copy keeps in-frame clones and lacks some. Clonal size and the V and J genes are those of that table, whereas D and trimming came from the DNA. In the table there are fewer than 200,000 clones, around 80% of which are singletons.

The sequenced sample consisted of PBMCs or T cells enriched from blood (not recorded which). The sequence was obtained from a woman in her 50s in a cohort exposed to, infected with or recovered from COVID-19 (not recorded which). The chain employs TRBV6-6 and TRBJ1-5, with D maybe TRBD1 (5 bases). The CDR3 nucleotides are TGTGCCAGCAGTCCCGTCCGACAGACTCTATATGGCAATCAGCCCCAGCATTTT. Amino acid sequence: CASSPVRQTLYGNQPQHF.